Below, 7 T cell receptor beta chains from the same sample are listed, as sequenced in a study of blood T cell repertoires in COVID-19. TCRdb keeps only in-frame clones here, not all; method: immunoSEQ multiplex PCR. The table shows 120,000 or so clones, with around four fifths occurring only once. The sample was peripheral blood. Receptors originate from a human donor in a cohort sampled during active COVID-19.

This clone was recorded only once. V usage is TRBV24-1 and J usage is TRBJ1-3; a possible D gene is TRBD1 (6 bases). Germline V gene sequence: CDR1 KGHDR, CDR2 SFDVKD. The length of the CDR3 is 13 residues. V gave up 3 bases and J gave up 5 bases, with 7 bases separating them. The CDR3 loop reads CATSDRDRNTIYF. For the CDR3, the DNA is TGTGCCACCAGTGATCGGGACAGAAACACCATATATTTT.

This clone occurred once. The V gene is TRBV9, the J gene TRBJ2-3; 8 bases are a match to TRBD2. This CDR3 comprises 17 residues. V lost 0 bases to trimming and J lost 1 base; unmatched junction nucleotides: 7. Germline V gene data show CDR1 as SGDLS and CDR2 as YYNGEE. The CDR3 DNA follows: TGTGCCAGCAGCGTAGCAAGGACTAGCAGGGGCACAGATACGCAGTATTTT. This gives the protein CASSVARTSRGTDTQYF.

The chain is built from TRBV2 and TRBJ1-1; maybe TRBD1 (5 bases). CDR3 size: 13 residues. Trimming removed 4 bases at V and 4 bases at J, with 10 bases between. CDR1 SNHLY and CDR2 FYNNEI come from the germline V gene. DNA for the CDR3: TGTGCCAGCAGTGTTGCAAGGGGCACTGAAGCTTTCTTT. Its translation is CASSVARGTEAFF.

The chain couples TRBV5-1 to TRBJ2-7, with 7 bases lining up with TRBD2. The CDR3 is 14 amino acids. Germline V lookup: CDR1 SGHRS, CDR2 YFSETQ. J gave up 4 bases and V 3 bases, and 7 bases lay outside the gene matches. The DNA for the CDR3 is TGCGCCAGCAGCTGGGGGAGGGGACCGTACGAGCAGTACTTC. Encoded protein: CASSWGRGPYEQYF.

CDR3 coding DNA: TGTGCCAGCAGTGGTACTGAGGGCCGCAATCAGCCCCAGCATTTT. Translating it yields CASSGTEGRNQPQHF. V gene TRBV2 combines with J gene TRBJ1-5; D uncertain. Per germline, CDR1 SNHLY and CDR2 FYNNEI. Between the trimmed V and J ends, which lost 4 bases and 2 bases, there was a span of 12 bases. CDR3 length: 15 residues.

V gene TRBV6-2 or TRBV6-3 combines with J gene TRBJ1-5; the match to TRBD1 covers 7 bases. V was clipped by 4 bases and J by 6 bases; unmatched bases: 9. Germline assignment: CDR1 MNHEY and CDR2 SVGEGT. The CDR3 runs 15 residues. The CDR3 region is CASSSSGTVGQPQHF. For the CDR3, the DNA is TGTGCCAGCAGTTCATCCGGGACAGTCGGTCAGCCCCAGCATTTT.

Points on this clone: Other DNA sequences in this sample translate to the same CDR3. The CDR3 sequence: CASSLDRGLYNEQFF. The CDR3, as DNA: TGTGCCAGCAGCTTGGACAGGGGGTTGTACAATGAGCAGTTCTTC. The chain recombines TRBV7-8 with TRBJ2-1; 10 bases are shared with TRBD1. Trimming cost V 3 bases and J 4 bases; bases outside gene matches: 3. The CDR3 totals 15 residues. The germline V gene has CDR1 SGHVS and CDR2 FQNEAQ.